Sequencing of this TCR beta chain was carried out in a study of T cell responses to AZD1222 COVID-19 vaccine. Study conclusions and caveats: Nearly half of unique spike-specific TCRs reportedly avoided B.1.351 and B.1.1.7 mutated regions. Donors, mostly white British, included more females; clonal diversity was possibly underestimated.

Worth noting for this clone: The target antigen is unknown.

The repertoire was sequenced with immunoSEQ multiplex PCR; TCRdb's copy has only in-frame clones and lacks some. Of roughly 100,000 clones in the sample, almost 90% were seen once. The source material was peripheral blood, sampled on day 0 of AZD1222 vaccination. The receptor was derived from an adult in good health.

The CDR3 spells CASGAGTGGQETQYF. Written as DNA, the CDR3 is TGCGCCAGCGGAGCCGGGACAGGGGGACAAGAGACCCAGTACTTC. This rearrangement joins TRBV5-1 to TRBJ2-5; 11 bases map to TRBD1. V shed 7 bases and J 2 bases; nucleotides not matched to a gene: 7. Germline V CDR1 and CDR2: SGHRS, YFSETQ. CDR3 size: 15 residues.